This T cell receptor beta chain was documented in a study of beta chain features in type 1 diabetes. The sequenced template was cDNA made from the entire isolated RNA. It was found that naive, central memory and regulatory T cell samples averaged approximately 3.9 million reads. Data came from immunoSEQ multiplex PCR; TCRdb stores just in-frame clones and leaves some out. In the table there are 600,000 to 650,000 clones, 15% to 17% of which are singletons. Sorting that relied on CD45RO/CCR7/CD25/CD127/CD95/CD27 yielded CD4+ naive, central memory, regulatory and stem cell-like memory cells. CDR1 and CDR2 from the germline V gene are MNHEY and SVGAGI. V was cut by 2 bases and J by 0 bases, with 11 bases left in between. The CDR3 has 16 residues. This clone was found a few times. The target antigen is unknown. Study outcomes and limitations: Type 1 diabetes patients had moderately but significantly shorter TCRB CDR3s in all four CD4+ subsets.

This sequence joins TRBV6-5 and TRBJ1-5; D unresolved. Sequenced material: naive CD4+ T cells from blood. The clonotype was recovered from a man younger than 35 in good health. CDR3 in DNA: TGTGCCAGCAGTTACCTTGCTTATAATAGCAATCAGCCCCAGCATTTT. Translating gives CASSYLAYNSNQPQHF.